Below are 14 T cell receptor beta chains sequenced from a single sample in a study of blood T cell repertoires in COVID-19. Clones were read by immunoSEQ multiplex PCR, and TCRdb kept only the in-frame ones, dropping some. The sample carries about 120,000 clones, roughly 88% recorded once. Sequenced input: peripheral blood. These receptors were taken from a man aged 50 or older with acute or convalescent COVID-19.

The CDR3: CASSRGTFNGAGYNEQFF. In DNA, the CDR3 is TGTGCCAGCAGCCGGGGGACGTTTAACGGAGCGGGCTACAATGAGCAGTTCTTC. The J gene is TRBJ2-1, the V gene TRBV6-2 or TRBV6-3; maybe TRBD2 (6 bases). Trimming took 6 bases from V and 3 from J, leaving 24 bases between them. The CDR3 spans 18 residues. The germline gives CDR1 MNHEY, CDR2 SVGEGT.

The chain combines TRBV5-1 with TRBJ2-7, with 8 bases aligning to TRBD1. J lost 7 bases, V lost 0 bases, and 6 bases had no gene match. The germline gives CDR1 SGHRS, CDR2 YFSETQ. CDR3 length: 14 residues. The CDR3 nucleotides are TGCGCCAGCAGCTTGGACGGACAGGGAGCTGAGCAGTACTTC. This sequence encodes CASSLDGQGAEQYF. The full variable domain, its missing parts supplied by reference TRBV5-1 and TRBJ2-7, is KAGVTQTPRYLIKTRGQQVTLSCSPISGHRSVSWYQQTPGQGLQFLFEYFSETQRNKGNFPGRFSGRQFSNSRSEMNVSTLELGDSALYLCASSLDGQGAEQYFGPGTRLTVT.

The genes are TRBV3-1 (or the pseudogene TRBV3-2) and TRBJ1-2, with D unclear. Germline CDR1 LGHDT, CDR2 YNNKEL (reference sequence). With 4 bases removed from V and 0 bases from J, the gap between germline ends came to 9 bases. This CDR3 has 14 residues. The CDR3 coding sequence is TGTGCCAGCAGCCGAGAAGCGGCTAACTATGGCTACACCTTC. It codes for CASSREAANYGYTF.

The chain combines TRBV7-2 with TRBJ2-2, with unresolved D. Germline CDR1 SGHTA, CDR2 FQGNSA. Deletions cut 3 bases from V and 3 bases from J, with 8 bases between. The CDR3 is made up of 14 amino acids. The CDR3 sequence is CASSLGYYTGELFF. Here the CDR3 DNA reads TGTGCCAGCAGCTTGGGCTACTACACCGGGGAGCTGTTTTTT.

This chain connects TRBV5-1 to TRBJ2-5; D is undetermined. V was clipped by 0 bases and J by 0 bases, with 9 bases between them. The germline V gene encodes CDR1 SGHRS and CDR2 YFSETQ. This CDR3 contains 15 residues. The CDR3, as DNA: TGCGCCAGCAGCTTGGGGGTTAGCTACCAAGAGACCCAGTACTTC. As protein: CASSLGVSYQETQYF.

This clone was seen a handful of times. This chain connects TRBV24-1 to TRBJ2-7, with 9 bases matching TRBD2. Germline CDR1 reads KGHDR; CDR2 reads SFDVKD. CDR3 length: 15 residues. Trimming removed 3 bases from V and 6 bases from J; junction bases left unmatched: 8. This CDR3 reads CATSDPRGAGGEQYF. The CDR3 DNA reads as TGTGCCACCAGTGATCCCCGAGGAGCGGGAGGCGAGCAGTACTTC.

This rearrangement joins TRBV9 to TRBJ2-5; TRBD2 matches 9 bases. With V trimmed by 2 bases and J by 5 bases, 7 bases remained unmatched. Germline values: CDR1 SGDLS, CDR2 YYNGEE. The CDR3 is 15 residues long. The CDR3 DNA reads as TGTGCCAGCAGCGTTGGTTTAGCGGGAGTGGAGACCCAGTACTTC. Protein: CASSVGLAGVETQYF. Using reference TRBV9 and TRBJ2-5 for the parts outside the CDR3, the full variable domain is DSGVTQTPKHLITATGQRVTLRCSPRSGDLSVYWYQQSLDQGLQFLIQYYNGEERAKGNILERFSAQQFPDLHSELNLSSLELGDSALYFCASSVGLAGVETQYFGPGTRLLVL.

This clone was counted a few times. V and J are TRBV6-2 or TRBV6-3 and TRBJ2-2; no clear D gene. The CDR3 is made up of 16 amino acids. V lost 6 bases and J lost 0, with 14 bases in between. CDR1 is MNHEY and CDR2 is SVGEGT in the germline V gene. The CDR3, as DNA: TGTGCCAGCAGCCCTCCCCGGCGGACGAACACCGGGGAGCTGTTTTTT. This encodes CASSPPRRTNTGELFF.

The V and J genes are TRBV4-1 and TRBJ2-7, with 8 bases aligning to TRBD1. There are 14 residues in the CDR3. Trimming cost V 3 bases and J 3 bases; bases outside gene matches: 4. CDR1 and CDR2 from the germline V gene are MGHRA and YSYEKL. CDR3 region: CASSHQDRVYEQYF. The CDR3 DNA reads TGCGCCAGCAGCCACCAGGACAGGGTCTACGAGCAGTACTTC.

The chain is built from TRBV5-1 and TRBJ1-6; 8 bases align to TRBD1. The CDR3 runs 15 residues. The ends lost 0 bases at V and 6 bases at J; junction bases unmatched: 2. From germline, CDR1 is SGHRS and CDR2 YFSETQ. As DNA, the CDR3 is TGCGCCAGCAGCTTGGCCGACAGGGGTAATTCACCCCTCCACTTT. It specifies CASSLADRGNSPLHF.

The CDR3 sequence: CASSLDRFSGNTIYF. The CDR3 DNA is TGTGCCAGCAGCTTAGATCGGTTCTCTGGAAACACCATATATTTT. The chain employs TRBV11-3 and TRBJ1-3; no reliable D call. Trimming took 0 bases from V and 0 from J, leaving 6 bases between them. The length of the CDR3 is 15 residues. From germline, CDR1 is SGHNT and CDR2 YENEEA.

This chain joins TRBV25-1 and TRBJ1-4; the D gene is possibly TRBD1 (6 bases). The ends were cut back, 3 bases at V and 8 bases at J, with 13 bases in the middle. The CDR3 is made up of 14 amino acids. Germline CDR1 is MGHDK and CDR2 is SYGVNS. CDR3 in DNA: TGTGCCAGCAGTGAGGAGGGGAGGGGGGAAAAACTGTTTTTT. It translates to CASSEEGRGEKLFF. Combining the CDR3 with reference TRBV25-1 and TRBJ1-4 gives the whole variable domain EADIYQTPRYLVIGTGKKITLECSQTMGHDKMYWYQQDPGMELHLIHYSYGVNSTEKGDLSSESTVSRIRTEHFPLTLESARPSHTSQYLCASSEEGRGEKLFFGSGTQLSVL.

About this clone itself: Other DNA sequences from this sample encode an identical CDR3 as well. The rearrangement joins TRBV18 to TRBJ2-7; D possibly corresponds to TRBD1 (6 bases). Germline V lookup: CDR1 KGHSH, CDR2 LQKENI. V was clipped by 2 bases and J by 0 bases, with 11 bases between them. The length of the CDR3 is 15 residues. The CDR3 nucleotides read TGTGCCAGCTCACCAGGGCAGGGGAGCTCCTACGAGCAGTACTTC. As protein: CASSPGQGSSYEQYF.

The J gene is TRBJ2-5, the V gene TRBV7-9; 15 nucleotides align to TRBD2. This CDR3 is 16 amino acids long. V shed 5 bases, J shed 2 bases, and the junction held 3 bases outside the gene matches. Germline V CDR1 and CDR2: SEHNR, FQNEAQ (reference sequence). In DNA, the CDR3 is TGTGCCAGCAGCCCCGGGACTAGCGGGGGGCAAGAGACCCAGTACTTC. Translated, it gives CASSPGTSGGQETQYF.